Below, 19 T cell receptor beta chains from the same sample are listed, as sequenced in a study of blood T cells in healthy people across ages. Then a second PCR, running roughly 7 to 11 cycles, was carried out with a sample-barcoded 5' primer and a J-beta primer mix. MiXCR, run by TCRdb on the 5' RACE reads, gives a single entry per CDR3 protein. This sample has about 780,000 distinct CDR3 sequences, with roughly 26% found just once. These data were likewise used in another study, on T cells of mothers and their children.

The specimen sequenced was blood. Source of these receptors: a boy between 5 and 17 years old in good health.

The rearrangement uses TRBV6-2 or TRBV6-3 and TRBJ2-1, with 12 bases fitting TRBD2. Germline trimming cut 2 bases from V and 8 bases from J; bases unmatched to any gene: 10. The CDR3 has 17 residues. Germline CDR1 is MNHEY and CDR2 is SVGEGT. The CDR3 reads CASSYAKLAGGSDEQFF. In DNA, the CDR3 is TGTGCCAGCAGTTACGCTAAACTAGCGGGGGGAAGTGATGAGCAGTTCTTC.

This clonotype showed up just once. The V call is TRBV20-1, the J call TRBJ2-5; 7 positions match TRBD2. The J call may be incorrect, as the DNA end agrees better with TRBJ2-1. CDR1 is DFQATT, CDR2 SNEGSKA, per germline (reference sequence). CDR3 length: 12 amino acids. Here the CDR3 DNA reads TGCAGTGCTAGAGATCCGGGGGGTAAGCAGTTCTTC. The encoded protein is CSARDPGGKQFF.

The chain recombines TRBV7-9 with TRBJ2-1, with 12 nucleotides matching TRBD2. This CDR3 contains 20 residues. With V trimmed by 1 base and J by 1 base, 11 bases remained unmatched. Germline V gene sequence: CDR1 SEHNR, CDR2 FQNEAQ (reference sequence). The CDR3 sequence is CASSLVWLAGGPGSYNEQFF. The CDR3 DNA is TGTGCCAGCAGCTTAGTATGGCTAGCGGGGGGGCCGGGGTCCTACAATGAGCAGTTCTTC.

A few counts support this clonotype. The chain combines TRBV2 with TRBJ1-2, with D tentatively TRBD1 (6 bases). This CDR3 is built from 11 residues. Per the germline V gene, CDR1 is SNHLY and CDR2 is FYNNEI. V was shortened by 8 bases and J by 4 bases, with 8 bases between the two germline ends. CDR3 protein: CASQGGYGYTF. In DNA, the CDR3 is TGTGCCAGCCAAGGGGGCTATGGCTACACCTTC.

V usage is TRBV3-1 and J usage is TRBJ2-5; D is undetermined. Gene TRBJ2-1 matches the end of the DNA better, so the J call may be wrong. There are 17 residues in the CDR3. Looked up from germline, CDR1 is LGHDT and CDR2 is YNNKEL (reference sequence). CDR3 sequence reads: CASSQFTWSSVRIEQFF. The CDR3 coding sequence is TGTGCCAGCAGCCAGTTCACTTGGTCCTCGGTCAGGATTGAGCAGTTCTTC.

The chain has TRBV12-3 or TRBV12-4 and TRBJ2-7; D possibly corresponds to TRBD2 (6 bases). This CDR3 contains 16 residues. V shed 0 bases and J shed 3 bases, with 15 bases lying between them. The CDR3 DNA follows: TGTGCCAGCAGTTTAGCGGGGTCTGGGGGGATCTACGAGCAGTACTTC. Its translation: CASSLAGSGGIYEQYF.

This clonotype came up a few times. The J gene is TRBJ2-5, the V gene TRBV12-3 or TRBV12-4; no firm D call. The CDR3 covers 14 residues. V was pared by 2 bases and J by 5 bases, with 12 bases between. The CDR3 nucleotides read TGTGCCAGCAGTTTATTCCCCCGGGTGGAGACCCAGTACTTC. Translated, it gives CASSLFPRVETQYF.

The genes are TRBV7-2 and TRBJ1-1; 10 bases align to TRBD1. CDR1 is SGHTA and CDR2 is FQGNSA in the germline V gene. CDR3 length equals 14 residues. J was trimmed by 8 bases and V by 0 bases; bases with no gene match: 3. In DNA form, the CDR3 reads TGTGCCAGCAGCTTAGCCCGGGACAGGGGAGAAGCTTTCTTT. It translates to CASSLARDRGEAFF. Complete variable domain (other parts from reference TRBV7-2 and TRBJ1-1): GAGVSQSPSNKVTEKGKDVELRCDPISGHTALYWYRQSLGQGLEFLIYFQGNSAPDKSGLPSDRFSAERTGGSVSTLTIQRTQQEDSAVYLCASSLARDRGEAFFGQGTRLTVV.

A few counts support this clonotype. The junction differs from germline at one of its ends, possibly a read error. The V call is TRBV30, the J call TRBJ2-1, with 9 positions matching TRBD1. This CDR3 region has 18 residues. Germline CDR1 reads GTSNPN; CDR2 reads SVGIG (reference sequence). This chain's CDR3 is CAWSRDRVGGSSYDEQFF. The CDR3, as DNA: TGTGCCTGGAGTAGGGACAGGGTGGGGGGAAGCTCCTACGATGAGCAGTTCTTC.

V gene TRBV27 combines with J gene TRBJ1-6; D ambiguous. The CDR3 covers 17 residues. V was cut by 6 bases and J by 5 bases, with 20 bases left in between. Germline V gives CDR1 MNHEY, CDR2 SMNVEV (reference sequence). This CDR3 is CASRSVVRRFNNSPLHF. In DNA form, the CDR3 reads TGTGCCAGCAGATCTGTGGTCCGACGCTTTAATAATTCACCCCTCCACTTT.

The chain couples TRBV14 to TRBJ2-5; the D gene is possibly TRBD1 (5 bases). The J call may be wrong; the DNA end is better matched by TRBJ2-7. Germline CDR1 SGHDN, CDR2 FVKESK. This CDR3 has 13 residues. The CDR3 DNA reads as TGTGCCAGCAGCTTAAACAGGTCCTACGAGCAGTACTTC. It translates to CASSLNRSYEQYF.

This clonotype was recorded many times. The chain joins TRBV27 to TRBJ1-2, with a possible D match to TRBD1 (6 bases). The V and J ends lost 3 bases and 5 bases respectively, with 10 bases between them. The CDR3 loop spans 13 amino acids. The germline gives CDR1 MNHEY, CDR2 SMNVEV (reference sequence). For the CDR3, the DNA is TGTGCCAGCAGTTTTGGGGGCGGGTATGGCTACACCTTC. It yields the protein CASSFGGGYGYTF.

This clonotype has only a few counts. This rearrangement joins TRBV14 to TRBJ2-4, with D unresolved. Germline CDR1 SGHDN, CDR2 FVKESK. The CDR3 has 12 residues. The germline V and J ends were trimmed by 1 base and 8 bases, with 6 bases remaining between them. CDR3 DNA: TGTGCCAGCAGCCAAGCTCGAGACATTCAGTACTTC. It translates to CASSQARDIQYF.

This clonotype was seen a few times. This rearrangement joins TRBV10-2 to TRBJ2-5; perhaps TRBD1 as D (5 bases). This CDR3 has 14 amino acids. The V end lost 4 bases, the J end lost 3 bases, and 12 bases lay between the germline ends. Germline V lookup: CDR1 WSHSY, CDR2 SAAADI. The CDR3 protein is CASSGVGPKETQYF. CDR3 in DNA: TGCGCCAGCAGTGGTGTGGGGCCCAAAGAGACCCAGTACTTC.

This sequence joins TRBV29-1 and TRBJ2-1; maybe TRBD2 (7 bases). Germline V CDR1 and CDR2: SQVTM, ANQGSEA. The germline V and J ends were trimmed by 0 bases and 4 bases, with 13 bases remaining between them. The CDR3 totals 15 residues. CDR3 residues: CSVEDRGGAYNEQFF. The CDR3 DNA sequence: TGCAGCGTTGAAGATCGAGGGGGGGCTTACAATGAGCAGTTCTTC.

The chain combines TRBV12-3 or TRBV12-4 with TRBJ2-2; tentative D call: TRBD1 (7 bases). The CDR3 spans 18 residues. V was clipped by 7 bases and J by 5 bases, with 26 bases between them. Here the CDR3 reads CASIISVSEGADTGELFF. The CDR3 DNA reads TGTGCCAGCATTATCAGCGTTTCGGAGGGGGCGGATACCGGGGAGCTGTTTTTT.

This clonotype was recorded a few times. V usage is TRBV20-1 and J usage is TRBJ2-5; D remains ambiguous. Trimming cost V 3 bases and J 4 bases, with 9 bases left between them. The CDR3 runs to 12 residues. Looked up from germline, CDR1 is DFQATT and CDR2 is SNEGSKA (reference sequence). In nucleotides, the CDR3 is TGCAGTGCTAGCCCGCCGAGAGAGACCCAGTACTTC. Translation gives CSASPPRETQYF.

This clonotype was picked up a small number of times. V is TRBV4-1 and J is TRBJ1-6; unclear D gene. Trimming took off 3 bases at V and 10 bases at J, with 16 bases between the two ends. This CDR3 has 15 residues. Germline V CDR1 and CDR2: MGHRA, YSYEKL. The CDR3 spells CASSHPGIVYSPLHF. DNA for the CDR3: TGCGCCAGCAGCCACCCCGGGATCGTTTACTCACCCCTCCACTTT.

This CDR3 is CASSLIEPPYEQYF. The CDR3 bases are TGTGCCAGCAGTTTAATAGAACCCCCCTACGAGCAGTACTTC. This chain uses TRBV28 with TRBJ2-5; no clear D. The last part of the DNA fits TRBJ2-7 better; the J call may be wrong. The CDR3 sequence is 14 residues long. Germline V gene lookup returns CDR1 MDHEN and CDR2 SYDVKM.